This record concerns one T cell receptor beta chain sequence. Its target is unknown. The sample is drawn from a study of T cells in localized non-small cell lung cancer. The V and J ends lost 0 bases and 5 bases respectively, with 5 bases between them. The V gene's germline CDR1 is SGHNT and CDR2 YYREEE (reference sequence). The CDR3 has 13 residues. TCRdb's table, derived via immunoSEQ multiplex PCR, lists solely in-frame clones and lacks some. The sample holds tens of thousands of clones, roughly 90% seen once. Study-level findings and limits: Of the tissues analyzed, uninvolved adjacent lung showed maximal T cell clonality, greater than tumor. Among the top 100 tumor clones, a median about 59 appeared in adjacent lung. Longer overall survival was associated with a higher density of T cells in the blood. Sequence data derive from only one tumor region, so heterogeneity remains possible.

The J gene is TRBJ1-4, the V gene TRBV5-4; D gene ambiguous. The material was peripheral blood, obtained before any cancer treatment. This receptor was obtained from a male donor at least 60 years old with stage I squamous cell lung carcinoma. CDR3 amino acids: CASSLDQNEKLFF. The CDR3 DNA follows: TGTGCCAGCAGCTTGGATCAGAATGAAAAACTGTTTTTT.